The present T cell receptor beta chain was sequenced within a study of STAT3 mutations in large granular lymphocyte leukemia. Per germline, CDR1 SEHNR and CDR2 FQNEAQ (reference sequence). This CDR3 contains 18 residues. Between the trimmed V and J ends, which lost 7 bases and 0 bases, there was a span of 22 bases. This clone came up once. Its antigen is still unknown. Repertoires were generated with immunoSEQ multiplex PCR, while TCRdb's copy carries only in-frame clones and drops some. The sample shows some 2,000 clones, 60% to 70% of them seen only once. Study-level points and caveats: Every T-cell large granular lymphocyte leukemia patient had at least one immunodominant TCR beta clonotype.

This chain joins TRBV7-9 and TRBJ1-5, with a weak D call TRBD1 (6 bases). The material sequenced was peripheral blood mononuclear cells. This receptor was taken from a man aged 45-65 years with T-cell large granular lymphocyte leukemia. Some clones in this sample may be carry-over from other donors' samples. Here the CDR3 reads CASIKPWGGGYSNQPQHF. CDR3 coding DNA: TGTGCCAGCATCAAACCGTGGGGAGGGGGTTATAGCAATCAGCCCCAGCATTTT.